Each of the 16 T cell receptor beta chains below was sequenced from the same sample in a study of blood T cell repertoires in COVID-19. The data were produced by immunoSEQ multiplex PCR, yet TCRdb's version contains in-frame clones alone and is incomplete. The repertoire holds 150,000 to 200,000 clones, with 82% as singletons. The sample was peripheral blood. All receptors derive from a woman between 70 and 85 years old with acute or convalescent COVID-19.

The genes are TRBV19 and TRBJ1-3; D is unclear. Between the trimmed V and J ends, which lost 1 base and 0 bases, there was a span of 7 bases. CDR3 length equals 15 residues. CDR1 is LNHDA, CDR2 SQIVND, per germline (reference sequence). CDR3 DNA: TGTGCCAGTAGTATAGGCGGGAGCTCTGGAAACACCATATATTTT. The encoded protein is CASSIGGSSGNTIYF.

The CDR3, as DNA: TGTGCCAGCACTCCGTCGGGAGTAGGAAAAAATGAAAAACTGTTTTTT. This sequence encodes CASTPSGVGKNEKLFF. The gene calls are TRBV28 and TRBJ1-4, with no clear D. This CDR3 is built from 16 residues. Trimming left V 7 bases short and J 5 bases short, with 20 bases between. CDR1 is MDHEN, CDR2 SYDVKM, per germline.

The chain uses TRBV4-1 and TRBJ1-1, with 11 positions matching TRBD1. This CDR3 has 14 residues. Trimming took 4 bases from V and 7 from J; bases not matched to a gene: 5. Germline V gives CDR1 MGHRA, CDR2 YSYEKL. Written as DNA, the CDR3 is TGCGCCAGCAGCCCGCTCGGGACAGGGGGTGAAGCTTTCTTT. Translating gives CASSPLGTGGEAFF.

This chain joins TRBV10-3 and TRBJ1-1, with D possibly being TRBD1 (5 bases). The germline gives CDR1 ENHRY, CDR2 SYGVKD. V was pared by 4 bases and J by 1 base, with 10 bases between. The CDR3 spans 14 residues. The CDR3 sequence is CAISGSTGNTEAFF. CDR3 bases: TGTGCCATCAGTGGATCAACAGGGAACACTGAAGCTTTCTTT.

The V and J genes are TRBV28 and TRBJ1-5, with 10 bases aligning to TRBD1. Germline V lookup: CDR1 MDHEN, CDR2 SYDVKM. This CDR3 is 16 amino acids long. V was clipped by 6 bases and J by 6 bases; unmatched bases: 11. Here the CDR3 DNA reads TGTGCCAGCAGCCCCACGACAGGGGGCGTTGGTCAGCCCCAGCATTTT. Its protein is CASSPTTGGVGQPQHF.

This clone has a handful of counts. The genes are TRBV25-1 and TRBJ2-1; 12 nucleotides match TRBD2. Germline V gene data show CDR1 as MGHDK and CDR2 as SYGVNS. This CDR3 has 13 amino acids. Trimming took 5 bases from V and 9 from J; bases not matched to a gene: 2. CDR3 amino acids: CASSLAGGFEQFF. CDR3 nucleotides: TGTGCCAGCAGTCTAGCGGGAGGGTTTGAGCAGTTCTTC.

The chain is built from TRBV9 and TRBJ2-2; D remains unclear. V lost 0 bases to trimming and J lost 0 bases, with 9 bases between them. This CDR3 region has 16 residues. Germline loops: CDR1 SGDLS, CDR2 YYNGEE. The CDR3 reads CASSVVGRANTGELFF. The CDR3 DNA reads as TGTGCCAGCAGCGTAGTGGGCAGAGCGAACACCGGGGAGCTGTTTTTT.

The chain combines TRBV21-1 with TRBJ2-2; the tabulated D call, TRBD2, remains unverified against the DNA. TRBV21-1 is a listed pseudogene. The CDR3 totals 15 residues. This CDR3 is CASSNSGGAAGELFF. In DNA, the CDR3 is TGTGCCAGCAGCAATAGCGGGGGGGCCGCCGGGGAGCTGTTTTTT.

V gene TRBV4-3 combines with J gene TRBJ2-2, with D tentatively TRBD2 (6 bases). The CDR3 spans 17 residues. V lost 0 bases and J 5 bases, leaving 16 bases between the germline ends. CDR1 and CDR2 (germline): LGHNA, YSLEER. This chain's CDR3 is CASSQDKWRGGTGELFF. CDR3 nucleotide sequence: TGCGCCAGCAGCCAAGATAAGTGGCGGGGTGGAACCGGGGAGCTGTTTTTT.

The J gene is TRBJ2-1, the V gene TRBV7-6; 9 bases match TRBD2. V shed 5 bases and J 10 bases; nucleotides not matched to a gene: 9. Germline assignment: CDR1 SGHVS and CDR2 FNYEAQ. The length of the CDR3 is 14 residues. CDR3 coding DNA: TGTGCCAGCAGCAGTATAGCGGGGGCCGGGGAGCAGTTCTTC. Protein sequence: CASSSIAGAGEQFF.

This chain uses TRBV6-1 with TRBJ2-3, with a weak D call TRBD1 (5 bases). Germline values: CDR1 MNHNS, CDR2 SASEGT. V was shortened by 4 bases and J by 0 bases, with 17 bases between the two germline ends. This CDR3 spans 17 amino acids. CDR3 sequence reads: CASSVWFDSSSTDTQYF. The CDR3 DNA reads TGTGCCAGCAGTGTATGGTTCGACAGCTCTAGCACAGATACGCAGTATTTT.

CDR3 in amino acids: CASSSGVPYGYTF. In DNA, the CDR3 is TGTGCCAGCAGTTCCGGAGTCCCCTATGGCTACACCTTC. The rearrangement links TRBV6-2 or TRBV6-3 to TRBJ1-2, with D unresolved. Germline CDR1 reads MNHEY; CDR2 reads SVGEGT. Trimming took 4 bases from V and 4 from J, leaving 10 bases between them. CDR3 length: 13 amino acids.

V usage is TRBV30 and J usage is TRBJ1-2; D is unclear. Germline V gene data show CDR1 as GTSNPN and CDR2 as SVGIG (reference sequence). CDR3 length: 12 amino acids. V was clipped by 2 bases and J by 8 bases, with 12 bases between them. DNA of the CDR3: TGTGCCTGGAGTCTAGGTTCGCCCGGCTACACCTTC. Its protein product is CAWSLGSPGYTF. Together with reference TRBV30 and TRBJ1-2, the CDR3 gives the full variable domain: SQTIHQWPATLVQPVGSPLSLECTVEGTSNPNLYWYRQAAGRGLQLLFYSVGIGQISSEVPQNLSASRPQDRQFILSSKKLLLSDSGFYLCAWSLGSPGYTFGSGTRLTVV.

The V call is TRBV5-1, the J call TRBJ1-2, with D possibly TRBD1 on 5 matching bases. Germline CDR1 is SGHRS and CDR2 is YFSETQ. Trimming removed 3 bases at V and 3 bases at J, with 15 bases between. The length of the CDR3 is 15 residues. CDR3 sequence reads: CASSSQEGIYYGYTF. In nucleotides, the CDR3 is TGCGCCAGCAGCTCTCAGGAGGGGATCTACTATGGCTACACCTTC.

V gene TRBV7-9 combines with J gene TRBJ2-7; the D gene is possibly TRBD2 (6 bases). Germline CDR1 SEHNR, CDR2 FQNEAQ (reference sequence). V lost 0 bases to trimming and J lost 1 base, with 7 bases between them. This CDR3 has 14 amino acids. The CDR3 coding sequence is TGTGCCAGCAGCTTAGCGGGGAGGTCCTACGAGCAGTACTTC. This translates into CASSLAGRSYEQYF.

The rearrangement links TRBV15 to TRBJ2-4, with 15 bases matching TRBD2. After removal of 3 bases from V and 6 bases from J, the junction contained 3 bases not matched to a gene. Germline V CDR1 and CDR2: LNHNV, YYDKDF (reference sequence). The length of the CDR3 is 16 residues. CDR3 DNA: TGTGCCACCAGCAGGGGGACTAGCGGGGGGACAAACATTCAGTACTTC. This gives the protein CATSRGTSGGTNIQYF.